This TCR beta chain was captured in a study of shared clonotypes between healthy human individuals. CDR1 and CDR2 (germline): SEHNR, FQNEAQ (reference sequence). The J segment lost 0 bases and the V segment lost 11 bases, leaving 6 bases of the junction unmatched. The CDR3 totals 15 residues. In this sample, this clone turned up a few times. This table comes from immunoSEQ multiplex PCR, and its TCRdb copy is limited to in-frame clones, with some not included. This sample has about 680,000 clones, with around 73% found just once. The V gene is TRBV7-9, the J gene TRBJ2-3; 12 bases line up with TRBD2. This clonotype originated in a woman in her twenties or thirties in good health. The sequenced material came from memory CD4+ T cells sorted from blood. Sample subset: CD45RA-negative fraction. The DNA of the CDR3 is TGTGCCGGTAGGACTAGCGGGGCTAGCACAGATACGCAGTATTTT. It codes for CAGRTSGASTDTQYF.